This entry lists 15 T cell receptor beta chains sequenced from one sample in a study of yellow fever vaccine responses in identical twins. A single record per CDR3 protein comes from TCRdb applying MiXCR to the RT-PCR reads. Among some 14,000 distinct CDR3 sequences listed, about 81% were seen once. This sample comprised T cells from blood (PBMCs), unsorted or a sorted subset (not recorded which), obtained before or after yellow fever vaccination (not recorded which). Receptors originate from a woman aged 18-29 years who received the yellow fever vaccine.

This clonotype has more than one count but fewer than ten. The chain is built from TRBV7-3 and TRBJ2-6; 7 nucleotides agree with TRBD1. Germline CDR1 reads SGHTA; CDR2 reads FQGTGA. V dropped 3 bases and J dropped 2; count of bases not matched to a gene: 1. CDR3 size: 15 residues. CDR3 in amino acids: CASSFTGAGANVLTF. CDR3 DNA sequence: TGTGCCAGCAGCTTCACAGGGGCTGGGGCCAACGTCCTGACTTTC. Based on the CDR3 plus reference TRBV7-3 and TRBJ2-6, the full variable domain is GAGVSQTPSNKVTEKGKYVELRCDPISGHTALYWYRQSLGQGPEFLIYFQGTGAADDSGLPNDRFFAVRPEGSVSTLKIQRTERGDSAVYLCASSFTGAGANVLTFGAGSRLTVL.

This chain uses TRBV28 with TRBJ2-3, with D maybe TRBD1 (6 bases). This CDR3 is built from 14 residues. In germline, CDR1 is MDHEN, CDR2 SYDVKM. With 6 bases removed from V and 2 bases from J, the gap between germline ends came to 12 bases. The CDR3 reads CASRGQRITDTQYF. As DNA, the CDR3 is TGTGCCAGCAGAGGACAGAGGATCACAGATACGCAGTATTTT.

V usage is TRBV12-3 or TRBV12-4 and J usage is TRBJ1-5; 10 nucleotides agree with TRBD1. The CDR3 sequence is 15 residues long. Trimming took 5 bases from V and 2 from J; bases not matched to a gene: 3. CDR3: CASSDRGLGNQPQHF. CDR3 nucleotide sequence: TGTGCCAGCAGTGACAGGGGGCTTGGCAATCAGCCCCAGCATTTT.

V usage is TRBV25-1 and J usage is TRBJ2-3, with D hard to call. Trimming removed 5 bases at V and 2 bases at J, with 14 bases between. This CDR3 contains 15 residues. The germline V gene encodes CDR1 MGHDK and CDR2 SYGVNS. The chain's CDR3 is CASSPTDGSTDTQYF. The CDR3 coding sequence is TGTGCCAGCAGTCCCACGGACGGCTCCACAGATACGCAGTATTTT. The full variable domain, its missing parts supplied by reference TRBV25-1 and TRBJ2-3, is EADIYQTPRYLVIGTGKKITLECSQTMGHDKMYWYQQDPGMELHLIHYSYGVNSTEKGDLSSESTVSRIRTEHFPLTLESARPSHTSQYLCASSPTDGSTDTQYFGPGTRLTVL.

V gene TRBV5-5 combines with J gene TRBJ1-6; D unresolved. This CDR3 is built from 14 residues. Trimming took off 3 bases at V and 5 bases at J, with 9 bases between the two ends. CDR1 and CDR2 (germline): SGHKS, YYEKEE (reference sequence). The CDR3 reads CASSYGSHNSPLHF. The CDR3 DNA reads TGTGCCAGCAGCTACGGGAGCCATAATTCACCCCTCCACTTT.

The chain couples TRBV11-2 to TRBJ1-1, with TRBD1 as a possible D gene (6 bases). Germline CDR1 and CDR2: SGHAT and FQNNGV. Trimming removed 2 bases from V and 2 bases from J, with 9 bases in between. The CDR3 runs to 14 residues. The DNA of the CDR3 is TGTGCCAGCAGCTTACAGGGGCTAAACACTGAAGCTTTCTTT. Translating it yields CASSLQGLNTEAFF. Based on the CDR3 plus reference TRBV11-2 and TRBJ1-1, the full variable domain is EAGVAQSPRYKIIEKRQSVAFWCNPISGHATLYWYQQILGQGPKLLIQFQNNGVVDDSQLPKDRFSAERLKGVDSTLKIQPAKLEDSAVYLCASSLQGLNTEAFFGQGTRLTVV.

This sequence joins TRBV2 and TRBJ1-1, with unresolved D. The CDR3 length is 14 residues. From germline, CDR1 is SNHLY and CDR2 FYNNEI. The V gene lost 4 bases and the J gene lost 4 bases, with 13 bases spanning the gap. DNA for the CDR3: TGTGCCAGCAGTGTGTTCCAGGCGGGCACTGAAGCTTTCTTT. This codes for CASSVFQAGTEAFF.

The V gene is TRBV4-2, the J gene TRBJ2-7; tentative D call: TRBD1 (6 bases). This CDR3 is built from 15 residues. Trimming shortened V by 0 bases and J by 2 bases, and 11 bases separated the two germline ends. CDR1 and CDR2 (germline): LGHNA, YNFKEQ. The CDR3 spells CASSQDSGTPYEQYF. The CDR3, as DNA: TGTGCCAGCAGCCAAGACAGTGGGACACCCTACGAGCAGTACTTC.

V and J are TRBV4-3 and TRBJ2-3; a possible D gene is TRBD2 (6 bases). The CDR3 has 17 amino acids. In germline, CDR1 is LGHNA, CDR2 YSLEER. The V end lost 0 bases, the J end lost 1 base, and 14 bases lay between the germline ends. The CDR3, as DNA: TGCGCCAGCAGCCAAGATGGACGCGGGGTGGGCACAGATACGCAGTATTTT. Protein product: CASSQDGRGVGTDTQYF.

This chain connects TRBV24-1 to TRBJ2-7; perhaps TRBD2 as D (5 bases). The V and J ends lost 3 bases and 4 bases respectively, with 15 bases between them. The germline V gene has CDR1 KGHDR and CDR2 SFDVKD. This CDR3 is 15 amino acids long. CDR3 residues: CATSDQLVVGYEQYF. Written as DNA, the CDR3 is TGTGCCACCAGTGATCAACTAGTCGTGGGGTACGAGCAGTACTTC.

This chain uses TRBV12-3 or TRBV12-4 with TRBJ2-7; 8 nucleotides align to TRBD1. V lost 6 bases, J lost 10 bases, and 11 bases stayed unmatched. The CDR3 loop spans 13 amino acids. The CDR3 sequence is CASSRPGQGGQYF. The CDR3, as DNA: TGTGCCAGCAGCCGCCCCGGACAGGGAGGACAGTACTTC.

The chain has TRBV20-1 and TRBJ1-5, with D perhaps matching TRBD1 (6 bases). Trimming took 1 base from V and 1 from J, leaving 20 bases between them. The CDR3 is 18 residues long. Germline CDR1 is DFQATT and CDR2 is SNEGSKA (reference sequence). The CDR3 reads CSARVSTGSLGSNQPQHF. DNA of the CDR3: TGCAGTGCTAGAGTTTCGACAGGATCTTTGGGAAGCAATCAGCCCCAGCATTTT.

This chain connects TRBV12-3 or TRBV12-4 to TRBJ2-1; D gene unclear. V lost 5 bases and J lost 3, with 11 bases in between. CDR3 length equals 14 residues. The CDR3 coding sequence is TGTGCCAGCAGTCCAAAAACAAGCTACAATGAGCAGTTCTTC. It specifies CASSPKTSYNEQFF.

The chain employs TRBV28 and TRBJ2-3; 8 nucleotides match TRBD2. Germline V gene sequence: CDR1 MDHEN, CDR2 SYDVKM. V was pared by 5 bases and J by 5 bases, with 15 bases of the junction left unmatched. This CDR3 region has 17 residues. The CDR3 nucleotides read TGTGCCAGCAGTGCGACCTCTAAGCGGGGGTTCAGAGATACGCAGTATTTT. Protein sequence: CASSATSKRGFRDTQYF.

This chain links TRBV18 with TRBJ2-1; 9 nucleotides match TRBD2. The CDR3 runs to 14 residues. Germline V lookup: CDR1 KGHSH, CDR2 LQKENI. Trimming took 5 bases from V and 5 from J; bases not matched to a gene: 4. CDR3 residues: CASSVTSGNNEQFF. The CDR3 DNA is TGTGCCAGCTCAGTGACTAGCGGAAACAATGAGCAGTTCTTC.